The clone carrying this T cell receptor beta chain was counted ten times or more. The V gene end was trimmed by 6 bases and the J gene end by 2 bases; junction bases not matched to a gene: 5. This CDR3 has 13 residues. Germline-derived CDR1 and CDR2 are DFQATT and SNEGSKA (reference sequence). This sample was included in a study of T cells of healthy individuals. TCRdb processed the 5' RACE reads anew with MiXCR; each CDR3 protein has one entry. The sample includes 95,000 to 100,000 distinct CDR3 sequences, 15% to 20% seen only once; the top ten take 6% to 8%. This clonotype originated in a human donor in good health. The genes are TRBV20-1 and TRBJ2-7; 9 nucleotides match TRBD1. The CDR3 region is CSATWDRAYEQYF. For the CDR3, the DNA is TGCAGTGCCACCTGGGACAGGGCCTACGAGCAGTACTTC.